This T cell receptor beta chain emerged from a study of cytotoxic CD8 clonotypes in ibrutinib-treated CLL (dated by TCRdb to the early 2020s). Turning to the overall study: The cohort included about 15 treatment-naive and 11 to 12 relapsed/refractory patients; about 18 were IGHV unmutated. Partial responses were observed in roughly 24 patients and complete responses in 2; after a median follow-up of 68 months, remission was maintained in approximately 15 patients and progression was observed in approximately 12. Samples at response were collected after a median of about 13 months of treatment, with a range of about 6 to 36 months. On average, each sample had a few hundred thousand productive templates and tens of thousands of productive rearrangements. Of the approximately 87 participants in the trial, roughly 26 had longitudinal samples available. Cryopreserved peripheral blood mononuclear cells were obtained prior to treatment, at the time of response, and at either disease progression or sustained remission. Every remission and progressive disease sample was obtained while ibrutinib was still being received by the patients. Study-wide findings and limitations: Public clonotypes were rare and either shrank or stayed stable during treatment, and the rise in clonality at ibrutinib response reflected expansion of private clonotypes. At baseline, clonality was higher than in age-matched healthy donors and showed a strong correlation with circulating CD8+ T-cell counts. Sampling times were not matched between sustained-remission and progressing patients, and lymph node repertoires were not studied. An increase in clonality was observed at ibrutinib response, with clonality remaining stable during sustained remission and falling back toward baseline at progression.

V ends up 6 bases short and J 7 bases short, with an unmatched junction base count of 4. The germline V gene gives CDR1 as WSHSY and CDR2 as SAAADI. Including cysteine and phenylalanine, the CDR3 has 13 amino acids. CDR3 DNA is the only sequence kept; it has 39 bases, read in frame from the first base. The meaning of the sample's time point label: progressive disease on ibrutinib. Roughly 1.8 micrograms of genomic DNA were extracted from cryopreserved PBMCs for TCR beta library preparation. Longitudinal blood samples from CLL patients on ibrutinib monotherapy were analyzed using high-throughput TCR beta sequencing. Patients were enrolled in a phase 2 open-label single-center ibrutinib monotherapy trial. This clone has a handful of counts. It lacks a known antigen. Within one base of it there is no much larger clone, and no base qualities were kept. The goal of deep resolution MiSeq sequencing was a depth between 1 in 1 million and 1 in 200,000 T cells, and coverage averaged 10x per clonotype. The immunoSEQ hsTCRB Kit was used to generate the TCR beta libraries. Turning to the authors' computational methods: Data were analyzed with ImmunoSEQ Data Assistant and ImmunoSEQ Analyzer, with V, D and J genes assigned per IMGT definitions. Clonality, which ranges from 0 to 1, was calculated by subtracting the normalized Shannon entropy of productive rearrangement frequencies from one. Only overrepresented clonotypes making up at least 0.05% of the repertoire of each patient were included in the public clonotype analysis. Some 14 age-matched healthy donor repertoires from immuneACCESS served as clonality controls. Not all clones reach the TCRdb copy of this immuneACCESS table, which keeps in-frame sequences only. Checked studies attribute under half of the gap to unresolved V genes and leave the rest unexplained. From that table come the V and J calls and clone size; the DNA was used to work out D and trimming. Present in this sample are just over 35,000 clones, 71% of which were seen just once. The ten largest clones take up over 15% of the sample.

The sample in question was PBMCs, obtained at disease progression, from a patient treated with ibrutinib. This TCR derives from a human donor with chronic lymphocytic leukemia. The sequence joins TRBV10-2 to TRBJ1-4; the junction holds 8 bases that match TRBD1. The CDR3 reads CASSGQGIEKLFF. The nucleotides are TGCGCCAGCAGCGGACAGGGTATTGAAAAACTGTTTTTT.